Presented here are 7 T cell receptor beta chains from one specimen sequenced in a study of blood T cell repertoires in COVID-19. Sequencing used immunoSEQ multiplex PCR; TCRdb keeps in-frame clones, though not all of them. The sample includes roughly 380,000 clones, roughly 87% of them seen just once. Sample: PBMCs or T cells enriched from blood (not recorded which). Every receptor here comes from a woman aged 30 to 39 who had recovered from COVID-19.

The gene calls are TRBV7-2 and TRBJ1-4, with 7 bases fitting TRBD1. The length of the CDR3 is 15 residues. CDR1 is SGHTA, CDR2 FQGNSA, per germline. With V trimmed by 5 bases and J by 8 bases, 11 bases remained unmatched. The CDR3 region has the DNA TGTGCCAGCAGCAGAAGCAGGGGGGTTTCCGAAAAACTGTTTTTT. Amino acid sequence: CASSRSRGVSEKLFF.

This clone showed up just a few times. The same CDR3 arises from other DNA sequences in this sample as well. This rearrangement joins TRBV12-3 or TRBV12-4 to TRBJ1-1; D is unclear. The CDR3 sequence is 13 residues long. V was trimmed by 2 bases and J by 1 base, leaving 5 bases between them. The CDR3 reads CASSLRGNTEAFF. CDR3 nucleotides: TGTGCCAGCAGTTTACGGGGGAACACTGAAGCTTTCTTT.

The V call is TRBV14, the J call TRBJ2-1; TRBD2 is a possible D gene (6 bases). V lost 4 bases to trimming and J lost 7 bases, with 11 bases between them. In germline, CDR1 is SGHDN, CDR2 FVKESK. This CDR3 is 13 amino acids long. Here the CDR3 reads CASSPSRGNEQFF. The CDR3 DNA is TGTGCCAGCAGCCCATCCCGGGGGAATGAGCAGTTCTTC.

The CDR3 here is CASGAPGTGENQPQHF. The CDR3 coding sequence is TGTGCTAGTGGTGCCCCCGGGACAGGGGAGAATCAGCCCCAGCATTTT. The chain has TRBV12-5 and TRBJ1-5; 10 bases align to TRBD1. The V and J ends lost 5 bases and 4 bases, in that order; junction bases with no gene match: 8. Germline-derived CDR1 and CDR2 are LGHNT and FRNRAP. CDR3 length: 16 residues.

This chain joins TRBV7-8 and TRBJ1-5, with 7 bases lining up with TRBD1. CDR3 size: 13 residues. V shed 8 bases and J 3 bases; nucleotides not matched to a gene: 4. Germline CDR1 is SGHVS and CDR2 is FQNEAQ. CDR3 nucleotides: TGTGCCAGCCGACAGGGTCCCAATCAGCCCCAGCATTTT. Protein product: CASRQGPNQPQHF.

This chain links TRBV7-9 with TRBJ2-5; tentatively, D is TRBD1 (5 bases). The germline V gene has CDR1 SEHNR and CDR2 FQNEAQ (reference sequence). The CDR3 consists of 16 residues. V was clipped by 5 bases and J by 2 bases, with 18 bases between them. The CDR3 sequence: CASSLRQQTTQETQYF. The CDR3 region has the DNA TGTGCCAGCAGCCTCCGACAGCAAACCACGCAAGAGACCCAGTACTTC.

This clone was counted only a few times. The CDR3 loop is CASSAGTSITGELFF. The CDR3 DNA reads TGCGCCAGCAGCGCGGGGACTTCTATCACCGGGGAGCTGTTTTTT. The J gene is TRBJ2-2, the V gene TRBV5-1, with D possibly matching TRBD2 (6 bases). V was trimmed by 4 bases and J by 4 bases, leaving 14 bases between them. Germline lookup yields CDR1 SGHRS and CDR2 YFSETQ. This CDR3 comprises 15 residues.